This paragraph covers one T cell receptor beta chain sequence. Its target is not known. Method: immunoSEQ multiplex PCR; TCRdb's copy keeps in-frame clones and lacks some. The sample yields about 25,000 clones, roughly two thirds seen once. Trimming took 7 bases from V and 4 from J; bases not matched to a gene: 11. Germline V lookup: CDR1 SGHTA, CDR2 FQGNSA. There are 15 residues in the CDR3. This sample stems from a study of early stage breast cancer tumors. Study-wide context: About 70% of the 16 invasive tumors were ER+, PR+ and HER2-. Each sample averaged approximately 10-fold read coverage. Whole-study findings and limits: Commonly generated sequences made up most enriched TCRB sequences shared between patients. Tumor and normal breast were distinguished via blood comparison in about 90% of the 16 patients.

This chain links TRBV7-2 with TRBJ1-1; 8 nucleotides match TRBD1. The sequence came from a person between 55 and 69 years old with breast cancer. The sequenced sample consisted of breast tumor tissue. The CDR3 is CASTQGALGGTEAFF. The DNA for the CDR3 is TGTGCCAGCACCCAGGGGGCTTTAGGGGGCACTGAAGCTTTCTTT. Filled out from reference TRBV7-2 and TRBJ1-1, the complete variable domain reads GAGVSQSPSNKVTEKGKDVELRCDPISGHTALYWYRQSLGQGLEFLIYFQGNSAPDKSGLPSDRFSAERTGGSVSTLTIQRTQQEDSAVYLCASTQGALGGTEAFFGQGTRLTVV.